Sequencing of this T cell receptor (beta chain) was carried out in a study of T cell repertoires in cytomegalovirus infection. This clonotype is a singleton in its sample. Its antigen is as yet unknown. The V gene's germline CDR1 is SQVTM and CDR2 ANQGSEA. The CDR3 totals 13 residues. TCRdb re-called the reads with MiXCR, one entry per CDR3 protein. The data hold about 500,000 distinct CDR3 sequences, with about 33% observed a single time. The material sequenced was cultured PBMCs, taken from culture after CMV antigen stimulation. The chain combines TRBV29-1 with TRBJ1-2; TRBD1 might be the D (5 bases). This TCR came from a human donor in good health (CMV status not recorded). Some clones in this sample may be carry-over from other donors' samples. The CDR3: CNSGWIWEYGYTF. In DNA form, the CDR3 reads TGCAACTCAGGGTGGATTTGGGAATATGGCTACACCTTC.